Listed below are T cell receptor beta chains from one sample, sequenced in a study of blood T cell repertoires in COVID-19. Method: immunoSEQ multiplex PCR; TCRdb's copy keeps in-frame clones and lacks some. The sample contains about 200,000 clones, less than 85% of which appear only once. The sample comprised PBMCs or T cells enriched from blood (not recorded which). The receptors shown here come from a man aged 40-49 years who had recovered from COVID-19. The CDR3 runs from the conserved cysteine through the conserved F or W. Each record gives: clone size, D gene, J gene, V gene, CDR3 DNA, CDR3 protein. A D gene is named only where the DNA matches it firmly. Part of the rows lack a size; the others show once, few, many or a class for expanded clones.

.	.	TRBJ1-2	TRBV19	TGTGCCAGTAGTATAAGTACAAACCTCAACTATGGCTACACCTTC	CASSISTNLNYGYTF
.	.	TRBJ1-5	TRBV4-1	TGCGCCAGCAGCCAAACAGGTATCAATCAGCCCCAGCATTTT	CASSQTGINQPQHF
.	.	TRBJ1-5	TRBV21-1	TGTGCCAGCAGCAAGACAGGTCTTCAGCCCCAGCATTTT	CASSKTGLQPQHF
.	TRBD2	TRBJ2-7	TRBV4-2	TGTGCCAGCAGCGAAGCGACTAGCGGGAACTACGAGCAGTACTTC	CASSEATSGNYEQYF
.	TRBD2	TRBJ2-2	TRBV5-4	TGTGCCAGCAGCCCTATAGCGGGAGTTAACACCGGGGAGCTGTTTTTT	CASSPIAGVNTGELFF
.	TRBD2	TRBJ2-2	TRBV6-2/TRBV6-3	TGTGCCAGCAGTTATACTAGCGGAGTCACCGGGGAGCTGTTTTTT	CASSYTSGVTGELFF
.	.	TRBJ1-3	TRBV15	TGTGCCACCAGCAGAGATATGACAACTGGAAACACCATATATTTT	CATSRDMTTGNTIYF
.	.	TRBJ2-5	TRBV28	TGTGCCAGCAGTTTGTCTGAGACCCAGTACTTC	CASSLSETQYF
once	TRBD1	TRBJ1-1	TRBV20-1	TGCAGTGCTAGTGGACAGGGGAGGACTGAAGCTTTCTTT	CSASGQGRTEAFF
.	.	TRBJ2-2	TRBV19	TGTGCCAGTAGGAGGAACACCGGGGAGCTGTTTTTT	CASRRNTGELFF
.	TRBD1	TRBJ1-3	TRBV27	TGTGCCAGCAGCCGGACAGGGGGAGGAAACACCATATATTTT	CASSRTGGGNTIYF
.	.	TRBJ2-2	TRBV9	TGTGCCAGCAGCGAGAGTGGCAGCGCCAACACCGGGGAGCTGTTTTTT	CASSESGSANTGELFF
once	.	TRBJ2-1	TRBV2	TGTGCCAGCAGCCTATCGGGACTGCCCAACAATGAGCAGTTCTTC	CASSLSGLPNNEQFF
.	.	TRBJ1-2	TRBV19	TGTGCCAGTAGTACGACAGGTCGGGCTGGGGGCTACACCTTC	CASSTTGRAGGYTF
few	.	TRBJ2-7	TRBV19	TGTGCCAGTAGTATAAAGATTGGTTTCGGTTCCTACGAGCAGTACTTC	CASSIKIGFGSYEQYF
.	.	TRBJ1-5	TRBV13	TGTGCCAGCAGCTTAGCATCGGGGGGCCATCAGCCCCAGCATTTT	CASSLASGGHQPQHF
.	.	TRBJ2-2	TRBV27	TGTGCCAGCAGCCAAATCCCAGGGGCCCCCGGGGAGCTGTTTTTT	CASSQIPGAPGELFF
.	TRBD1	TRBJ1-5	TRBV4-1	TGCGCCAGCAGCCCCTGGGACAGGGCAAATCAGCCCCAGCATTTT	CASSPWDRANQPQHF
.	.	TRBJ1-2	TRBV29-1	TGCAGCGTTTGGGTGGGAGCTAACTATGGCTACACCTTC	CSVWVGANYGYTF
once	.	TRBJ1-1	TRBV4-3	TGCGCCAGCAGCCAAGATATTAGTCAGGGGTGGGCTGAAGCTTTCTTT	CASSQDISQGWAEAFF
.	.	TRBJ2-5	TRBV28	TGTGCCAGCAGCCCAGGAGGGGAGACCCAGTACTTC	CASSPGGETQYF
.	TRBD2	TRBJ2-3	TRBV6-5	TGTGCCAGCAGGGGACTAGTTTCAGATACGCAGTATTTT	CASRGLVSDTQYF
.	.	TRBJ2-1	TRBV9	TGTGCCAGCAGCGAAACCGGGACAACGGAGCAGTTCTTC	CASSETGTTEQFF
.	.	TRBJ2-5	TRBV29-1	TGCAGCGTTTTAGCAGGACTTGGCGAGACCCAGTACTTC	CSVLAGLGETQYF
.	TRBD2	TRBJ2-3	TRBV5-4	TGTGCCAGCAGCCCTGGTGGCGGGAGGGCCTGGAATACGCAGTATTTT	CASSPGGGRAWNTQYF
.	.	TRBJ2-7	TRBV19	TGTGCCAGTAGTATAATGCGGGACTCCTACGAGCAGTACTTC	CASSIMRDSYEQYF
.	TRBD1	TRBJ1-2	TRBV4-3	TGCGCCAGCAGCCAAGACTCGGGGACAGATGGCTACACCTTC	CASSQDSGTDGYTF
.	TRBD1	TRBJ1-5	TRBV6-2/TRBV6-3	TGTGCCAGCAGTGACCCAGGGGGTGACCAGCCCCAGCATTTT	CASSDPGGDQPQHF
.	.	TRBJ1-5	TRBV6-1	TGTGCCAGCAGTGAACGGCCAGGATCGAATCAGCCCCAGCATTTT	CASSERPGSNQPQHF
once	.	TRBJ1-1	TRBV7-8	TGTGCCAGCAGCCCGAACCGAGTCCGCCCCATGAACACTGAAGCTTTCTTT	CASSPNRVRPMNTEAFF